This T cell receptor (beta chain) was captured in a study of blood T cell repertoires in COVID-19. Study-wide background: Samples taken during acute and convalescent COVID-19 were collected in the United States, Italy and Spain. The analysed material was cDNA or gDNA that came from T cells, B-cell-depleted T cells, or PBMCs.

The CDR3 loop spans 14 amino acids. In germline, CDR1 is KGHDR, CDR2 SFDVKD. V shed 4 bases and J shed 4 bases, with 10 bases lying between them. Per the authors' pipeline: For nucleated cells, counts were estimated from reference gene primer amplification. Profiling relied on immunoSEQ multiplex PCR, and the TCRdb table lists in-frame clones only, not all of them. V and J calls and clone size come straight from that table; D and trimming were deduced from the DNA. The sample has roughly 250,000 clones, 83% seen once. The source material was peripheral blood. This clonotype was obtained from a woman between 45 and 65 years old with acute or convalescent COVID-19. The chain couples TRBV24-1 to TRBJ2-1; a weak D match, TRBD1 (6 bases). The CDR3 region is CATSEGASYNEQFF. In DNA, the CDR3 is TGTGCCACCAGTGAGGGGGCCTCTTACAATGAGCAGTTCTTC.